This TCR beta chain was profiled in a study of T cell responses to AZD1222 COVID-19 vaccine. Whole-study results and caveats: Once two AZD1222 doses were given, Spike-specific TCR breadth and depth went up.

Method: immunoSEQ multiplex PCR; TCRdb's copy keeps in-frame clones and lacks some. The sample shows 150,000 to 200,000 clones, about 94% of them seen only once. A single count supports this clone. The target antigen is unknown. Germline V CDR1 and CDR2: MRHNA, SNTAGT. CDR3 size: 13 residues. The V and J ends lost 3 bases and 6 bases respectively, with 8 bases between them. The receptor was isolated from an adult who received the AZD1222 COVID-19 vaccine. The specimen comprised peripheral blood, sampled 28 days after the second AZD1222 dose. The chain recombines TRBV6-4 with TRBJ2-2, with D perhaps matching TRBD1 (5 bases). This CDR3 is CASSEQAAGELFF. In DNA, the CDR3 is TGTGCCAGCAGTGAACAGGCCGCCGGGGAGCTGTTTTTT.